This record covers a single T cell receptor (beta chain). This clonotype was picked up many times. Its antigen remains undetermined. Base qualities are missing; no much larger clone stands one base away. These data belong to a study of response to subunit inactivated influenza vaccine (dated by TCRdb to 2017 to 2018). Turning to the overall study: Deep quantitative T cell receptor repertoire profiling was used in the study to track responses to a trivalent subunit inactivated influenza vaccine.

Between the V and J ends, shortened by 3 bases and 4 bases respectively, the junction contains 3 bases. The CDR3 goes from the cysteine to the phenylalanine over 11 residues. Only CDR3 DNA is held: 33 bases, read in frame from base 1. As encoded in the germline V gene (reference sequence), CDR1 is LNHNV while CDR2 is YYDKDF. The library was generated by RT-PCR. TCRdb shows the sequencer as Illumina HiSeq 2500. TCRdb ran its own pipeline on the public reads, namely fastp trimming at Q25 and MiXCR clone calling, and kept in-frame beta chains. Each CDR3 protein gets just one entry, which takes the most common genes and DNA from the rows behind it. The sample table lists more than 200,000 distinct CDR3 sequences, 12% of them with a count of one. About 7.8% of the sample is in the top ten clones. Findings and caveats that apply to the study as a whole: It was suggested by the authors that each seasonal influenza vaccination may recruit only a limited number of new T cells.

The source material was non-naive T cells sorted from PBMCs, sampled around 14 days before vaccination. In the paper's terms, the cell subset or site label means: memory T cell fraction. The receptor was isolated from a man over 45 who received an inactivated influenza vaccine. Donor details come from another sample of the same person, matched by shared clones. The chain employs TRBV15 and TRBJ2-5; the D gene cannot be resolved reliably. This receptor has the CDR3 CATSRGETQYF. The DNA reads TGTGCCACCAGCAGGGGAGAGACCCAGTACTTC. Where the CDR3 stops, the reference TRBV15 and TRBJ2-5 genes take over; the full variable domain is DAMVIQNPRYQVTQFGKPVTLSCSQTLNHNVMYWYQQKSSQAPKLLFHYYDKDFNNEADTPDNFQSRRPNTSFCFLDIRSPGLGDTAMYLCATSRGETQYFGPGTRLLVL.